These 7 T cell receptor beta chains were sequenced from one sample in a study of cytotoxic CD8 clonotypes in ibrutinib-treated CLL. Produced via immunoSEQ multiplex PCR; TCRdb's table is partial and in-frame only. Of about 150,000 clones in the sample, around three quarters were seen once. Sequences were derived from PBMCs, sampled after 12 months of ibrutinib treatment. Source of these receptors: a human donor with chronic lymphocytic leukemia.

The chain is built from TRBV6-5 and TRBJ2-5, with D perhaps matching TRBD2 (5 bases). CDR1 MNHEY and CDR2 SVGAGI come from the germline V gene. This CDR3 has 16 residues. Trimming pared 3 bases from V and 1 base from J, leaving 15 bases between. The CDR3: CASSYSGKVLQETQYF. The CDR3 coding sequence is TGTGCCAGCAGTTATTCGGGAAAGGTCCTCCAAGAGACCCAGTACTTC.

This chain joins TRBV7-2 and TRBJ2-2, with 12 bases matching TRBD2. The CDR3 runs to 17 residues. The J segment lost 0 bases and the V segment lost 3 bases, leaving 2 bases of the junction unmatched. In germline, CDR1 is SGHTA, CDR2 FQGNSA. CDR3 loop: CASSFRLAGANTGELFF. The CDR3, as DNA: TGTGCCAGCAGCTTTCGACTAGCGGGAGCGAACACCGGGGAGCTGTTTTTT.

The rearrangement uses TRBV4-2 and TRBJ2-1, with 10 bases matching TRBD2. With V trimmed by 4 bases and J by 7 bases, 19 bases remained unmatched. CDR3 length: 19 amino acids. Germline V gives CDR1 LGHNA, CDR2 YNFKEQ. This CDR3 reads CASSRLSPPIAGGANEQFF. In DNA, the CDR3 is TGTGCCAGCAGCCGCTTGAGCCCCCCAATAGCGGGAGGAGCGAATGAGCAGTTCTTC.

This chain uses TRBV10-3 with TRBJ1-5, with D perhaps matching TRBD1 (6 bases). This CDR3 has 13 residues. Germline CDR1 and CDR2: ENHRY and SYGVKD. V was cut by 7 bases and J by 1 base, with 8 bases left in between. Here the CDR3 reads CAINRESNQPQHF. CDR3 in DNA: TGTGCCATCAACAGGGAAAGCAATCAGCCCCAGCATTTT.

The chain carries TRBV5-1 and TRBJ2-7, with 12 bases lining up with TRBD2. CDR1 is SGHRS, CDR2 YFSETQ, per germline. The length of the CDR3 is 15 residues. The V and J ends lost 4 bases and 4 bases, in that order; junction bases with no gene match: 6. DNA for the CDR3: TGCGCCAGCAGCCCTGACGGGACTAGCGGGTACGAGCAGTACTTC. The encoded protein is CASSPDGTSGYEQYF.

In nucleotides, the CDR3 is TGTGCCAGCAGCCGGACTAGCGGGTGGGATACGCAGTATTTT. Translating gives CASSRTSGWDTQYF. J is TRBJ2-3 and V is TRBV7-3; 11 bases are shared with TRBD2. CDR3 length equals 14 residues. Germline V gives CDR1 SGHTA, CDR2 FQGTGA. The ends lost 5 bases at V and 6 bases at J; junction bases unmatched: 4.

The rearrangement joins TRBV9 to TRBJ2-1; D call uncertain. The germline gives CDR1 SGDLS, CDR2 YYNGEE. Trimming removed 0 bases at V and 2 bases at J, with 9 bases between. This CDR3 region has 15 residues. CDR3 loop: CASSVAGDTYNEQFF. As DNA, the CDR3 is TGTGCCAGCAGCGTAGCCGGAGATACCTACAATGAGCAGTTCTTC. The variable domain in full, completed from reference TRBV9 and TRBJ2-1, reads DSGVTQTPKHLITATGQRVTLRCSPRSGDLSVYWYQQSLDQGLQFLIQYYNGEERAKGNILERFSAQQFPDLHSELNLSSLELGDSALYFCASSVAGDTYNEQFFGPGTRLTVL.